This T cell receptor beta chain was identified in a study of T-cell reconstitution after alpha-beta-depleted transplantation in children. Findings and limits, study-wide: Several hundred expanded graft clones reportedly supplied alpha-beta T cells about two months after transplant. Once a year had passed after transplant, T-cell counts and diversity came mostly from newly produced T cells. Several patients had high TCRbeta diversity at day 60; it came from surviving recipient T cells and thymic progenitors.

The table lists this clonotype with many counts. Its matching antigen is unknown. Unique molecular identifiers were incorporated into the prepared TCRbeta library. TCRdb reanalysed the PCR reads using MiXCR and keeps one entry per CDR3 protein. The data contain about 16,000 distinct CDR3 sequences, approximately 5.1% of them singletons. V lost 6 bases and J 4 bases, leaving 18 bases between the germline ends. Germline V lookup: CDR1 MNHEY, CDR2 SVGEGT. CDR3 length: 16 residues. The V and J genes are TRBV6-2 or TRBV6-3 and TRBJ2-2; D is undetermined. The material sequenced was PBMCs, taken before TCRalphabeta/CD19-depleted stem cell transplant. The sequence was collected from a boy aged 5 to 17 with acute lymphoblastic leukemia, due to receive a stem cell transplant. CDR3 nucleotides: TGTGCCAGCAGCCCCCTAACGTCGAGGCTCACCGGGGAGCTGTTTTTT. It is translated as CASSPLTSRLTGELFF.